This T cell receptor (beta chain) appears in the sequencing data of a study of somatic mutations in cytotoxic T cells in rheumatoid arthritis (dated by TCRdb to about 2017). Regarding the complete study: Right after diagnosis and prior to the start of any treatment, roughly 30 ml EDTA of peripheral blood was drawn from patients. A FACSAria II or Sony SH800 was used to flow-sort some V beta antibody-stained T-cell populations at nearly 100% purity, and TCRB sequencing was also done on sorted V beta1+ cells. In newly diagnosed rheumatoid arthritis without treatment, the study examined if expanded CD8+ T-cell clones harbor somatic mutations, relying on TCRB deep sequencing to characterize clonality. A total of 65 rheumatoid arthritis patients and under 25 healthy controls underwent TCRB deep sequencing. Median age was essentially the same in the patient group and the control group. On the study overall, not on this receptor specifically: Rheumatoid arthritis patients and age-matched healthy controls did not significantly differ in CD8+ T-cell clonality. CD8+ clonality increased with age in patients (Spearman r ≈ 0.5) but not in healthy controls. The finding that TRBV07 was slightly underrepresented in patients was left unadjusted for multiple comparisons. In about an eighth of the 65 patients the largest CD8+ clone exceeded 20% of CD8+ cells, and several identical CD8+ TCRB sequences were shared between blood and synovial fluid. The antigen targets of the expanded CD8+ clones were unknown, and absence from virus-specific databases did not rule out viral specificity.

In the case of this clone: What antigen it recognizes has not been identified. Qualities for individual bases were not recorded, and no much larger clone is one base off.

From the cysteine up to the phenylalanine, the CDR3 has a length of 15 residues. The only DNA kept is the CDR3, 45 bases in frame from the first base. From a lookup of the germline V gene (reference sequence), CDR1 and CDR2 are MNHNY and SVGAGI. V loses 2 bases of germline sequence and J loses 6 bases, and the interval between the two ends is 13 bases. The immunoSEQ assay was applied to genomic DNA for TCRB CDR3 sequencing. The authors' analysis ran thus. Published virus-specific TCRB sequences were compared with patient CD8+ clones larger than 1%, and only a few matches were found. Only productive TCRB rearrangements were included in the analyses. Clonality was expressed as a Shannon entropy-based productive clonality index, with each clone defined by a unique TCRB CDR3 sequence. Repertoire overlap for a pair of samples was computed from each clone's template counts relative to total templates per sample. Flow cytometry-measured V-gene usage correlated with V-gene usage from TCRB sequencing, with a Spearman r of 0.55 to 0.7. TCRdb mirrors the immuneACCESS table, restricted to in-frame sequences. Some clones are absent from its copies; in checked studies, under half trace to an unresolved V gene, and the reason for the others is unknown. That table gives V, J and clone size, and the DNA gave D and trimming. Present in this sample are around 11,000 clones, roughly 70% of which were seen just once. Jointly, the top ten make up roughly two fifths of the sample.

On an AutoMACS, CD4+ and CD8+ cells were isolated via positive magnetic bead selection, and their purity was verified by flow cytometry. A TCR V beta antibody panel was used in flow cytometry to screen first for clonal expansions, which were then characterized by TCRB deep sequencing of sorted CD8+ fractions. Peripheral blood mononuclear cells were obtained using density gradient separation with Ficoll-Paque PLUS. DNA from CD4-enriched, CD8-enriched or PBMC samples was extracted using Nucleospin Tissue or Tissue XS kits and then quantified on a Qubit 2.0 fluorometer. Here the chain combines TRBV6-6 and TRBJ1-4; no D segment can be confidently identified. The sequence was obtained from an adult with rheumatoid arthritis. Sequenced input: CD8+ T cells sorted from blood. The DNA reads TGTGCCAGCAGTTACCTTGGGTCTCTTGATGAAAAACTGTTTTTT. This codes for CASSYLGSLDEKLFF.